The 28 T cell receptor beta chains below were found in one sample sequenced in a study of blood T cell repertoires in COVID-19. The repertoire was sequenced with immunoSEQ multiplex PCR; TCRdb's copy has only in-frame clones and lacks some. The sample contains some 37,000 clones, just over 90% of which appear only once. Sequenced material: peripheral blood. These receptor sequences come from a human donor in a cohort sampled during active COVID-19.

The rearrangement joins TRBV9 to TRBJ2-5; D remains unclear. The CDR3 has 16 residues. The germline V gene encodes CDR1 SGDLS and CDR2 YYNGEE. The V end lost 4 bases, the J end lost 0 bases, and 16 bases lay between the germline ends. The CDR3 region has the DNA TGTGCCAGCAGCAGATACATCTTTCCGTACCAAGAGACCCAGTACTTC. It yields the protein CASSRYIFPYQETQYF. Full variable domain (remainder filled in from reference TRBV9 and TRBJ2-5): DSGVTQTPKHLITATGQRVTLRCSPRSGDLSVYWYQQSLDQGLQFLIQYYNGEERAKGNILERFSAQQFPDLHSELNLSSLELGDSALYFCASSRYIFPYQETQYFGPGTRLLVL.

The rearrangement links TRBV2 to TRBJ1-6; 9 bases map to TRBD1. The CDR3 is 15 residues long. CDR1 is SNHLY and CDR2 is FYNNEI in the germline V gene. V lost 7 bases, J lost 8 bases, and 9 bases stayed unmatched. The CDR3 DNA reads TGTGCCAGCACCCCCGGGACAGGGAGTTATTCACCCCTCCACTTT. Amino acids: CASTPGTGSYSPLHF.

The V gene is TRBV5-1, the J gene TRBJ2-1; TRBD2 matches 8 bases. This CDR3 comprises 17 residues. The germline CDR1 and CDR2 sequences are SGHRS and YFSETQ. J was trimmed by 8 bases and V by 5 bases; bases with no gene match: 18. CDR3 bases: TGCGCCAGCAGTCGCCCTTTTATAGCGGGGAGTCGGCATGAGCAGTTCTTC. Encoded protein: CASSRPFIAGSRHEQFF.

The J gene is TRBJ2-7, the V gene TRBV28, with D tentatively TRBD2 (6 bases). Looked up from germline, CDR1 is MDHEN and CDR2 is SYDVKM. CDR3 length: 14 amino acids. Trimming left V 6 bases short and J 6 bases short, with 18 bases between. The CDR3 is CASRRDSAAVEQYF. DNA of the CDR3: TGTGCCAGCAGGAGGGACTCAGCGGCAGTCGAGCAGTACTTC.

The rearrangement joins TRBV25-1 to TRBJ1-3; D is perhaps TRBD1 (6 bases). V was cut by 0 bases and J by 2 bases, with 8 bases left in between. The germline V gene has CDR1 MGHDK and CDR2 SYGVNS. CDR3 length: 15 residues. Written as DNA, the CDR3 is TGTGCCAGCAGTGAATATAACAGGGCTGGAAACACCATATATTTT. It codes for CASSEYNRAGNTIYF.

This sequence joins TRBV11-2 and TRBJ2-3; TRBD2 agrees at 7 bases. The junction had 3 bases not matched to a gene; V was cut back by 1 base and J by 8 bases. The CDR3 totals 13 residues. Germline values: CDR1 SGHAT, CDR2 FQNNGV. As DNA, the CDR3 is TGTGCCAGCAGCTTAGGACTAGCCGGTACGCAGTATTTT. It is translated as CASSLGLAGTQYF.

The genes are TRBV28 and TRBJ2-7; the D gene is possibly TRBD1 (6 bases). V was trimmed by 3 bases and J by 4 bases, leaving 19 bases between them. This CDR3 comprises 16 residues. The germline gives CDR1 MDHEN, CDR2 SYDVKM. The CDR3 nucleotides are TGTGCCAGCAGTTTTTTGGGGTCATCCAGGGGATACGAGCAGTACTTC. Amino acids: CASSFLGSSRGYEQYF. Full variable domain (outside the CDR3, taken from reference TRBV28 and TRBJ2-7): DVKVTQSSRYLVKRTGEKVFLECVQDMDHENMFWYRQDPGLGLRLIYFSYDVKMKEKGDIPEGYSVSREKKERFSLILESASTNQTSMYLCASSFLGSSRGYEQYFGPGTRLTVT.

On this clone: The junction does not match germline at one end; this may be a read error. The rearrangement joins TRBV6-5 to TRBJ1-2, with TRBD1 as a possible D gene (5 bases). Germline CDR1 and CDR2: MNHEY and SVGAGI. The CDR3 runs 15 residues. The CDR3 nucleotides read TGTGCCAGCAGTGACTCCTGGGGGGGACTATTTGGCTACACCTTC. This encodes CASSDSWGGLFGYTF.

The V call is TRBV28, the J call TRBJ2-1; D is undetermined. V shed 4 bases and J shed 4 bases, with 11 bases lying between them. CDR1 MDHEN and CDR2 SYDVKM come from the germline V gene. The CDR3 consists of 14 residues. This chain's CDR3 is CASSSPPSYNEQFF. DNA for the CDR3: TGTGCCAGCAGTTCCCCCCCGAGTTACAATGAGCAGTTCTTC.

The chain uses TRBV18 and TRBJ2-1, with 11 bases aligning to TRBD2. Losses at the gene ends were 2 bases for V and 7 bases for J; bases not matched to a gene: 1. Germline CDR1 KGHSH, CDR2 LQKENI. There are 14 residues in the CDR3. This chain's CDR3 is CASSPTSGSNEQFF. DNA for the CDR3: TGTGCCAGCTCACCAACTAGCGGGAGTAATGAGCAGTTCTTC.

The chain couples TRBV7-6 to TRBJ2-5; D ambiguous. Germline lookup yields CDR1 SGHVS and CDR2 FNYEAQ. The CDR3 sequence is 14 residues long. Trimming removed 2 bases from V and 4 bases from J, with 11 bases in between. CDR3 DNA sequence: TGTGCCAGCAGCTTAAGGAGCTTCGGAGAGACCCAGTACTTC. Amino acid sequence: CASSLRSFGETQYF.

V is TRBV30 and J is TRBJ1-2, with TRBD1 as a possible D gene (6 bases). The CDR3 has 15 amino acids. Germline CDR1 is GTSNPN and CDR2 is SVGIG (reference sequence). V lost 1 base to trimming and J lost 2 bases, with 14 bases between them. Here the CDR3 DNA reads TGTGCCTGGAGTGCGGGGGGCTTCGGAAACTATGGCTACACCTTC. Its translation: CAWSAGGFGNYGYTF.

This rearrangement joins TRBV28 to TRBJ2-7, with a possible D match to TRBD2 (6 bases). This CDR3 comprises 14 residues. Per germline, CDR1 MDHEN and CDR2 SYDVKM. V shed 5 bases and J shed 1 base, with 12 bases lying between them. The CDR3 sequence is CASSSGGGSYEQYF. Here the CDR3 DNA reads TGTGCCAGCAGTAGTGGAGGAGGGTCCTACGAGCAGTACTTC. Combining the CDR3 with reference TRBV28 and TRBJ2-7 gives the whole variable domain DVKVTQSSRYLVKRTGEKVFLECVQDMDHENMFWYRQDPGLGLRLIYFSYDVKMKEKGDIPEGYSVSREKKERFSLILESASTNQTSMYLCASSSGGGSYEQYFGPGTRLTVT.

The chain recombines TRBV7-7 with TRBJ2-5; a possible D gene is TRBD2 (6 bases). The CDR3 covers 14 residues. In germline, CDR1 is SSHAT, CDR2 FNYEAQ (reference sequence). Trimming removed 3 bases from V and 1 base from J, with 9 bases in between. The CDR3 bases are TGTGCCAGCAGCTTTGCCGGGGGCCAAGAGACCCAGTACTTC. This gives the protein CASSFAGGQETQYF.

CDR3 protein: CASSLASGVYNEQFF. The CDR3 DNA reads TGTGCCAGCAGCTTGGCTAGCGGAGTTTACAATGAGCAGTTCTTC. The chain employs TRBV5-6 and TRBJ2-1; TRBD2 aligns across 7 bases. This CDR3 contains 15 residues. With 0 bases clipped from V and 4 bases from J, the junction kept 4 bases outside the gene matches. Germline assignment: CDR1 SGHDT and CDR2 YYEEEE.

The V gene is TRBV4-2, the J gene TRBJ1-5; 9 bases agree with TRBD1. V shed 1 base and J 2 bases; nucleotides not matched to a gene: 3. The germline gives CDR1 LGHNA, CDR2 YNFKEQ. This CDR3 spans 16 amino acids. CDR3 amino acids: CASSQGRQGGNQPQHF. CDR3 bases: TGTGCCAGCAGCCAAGGGAGACAGGGGGGCAATCAGCCCCAGCATTTT.

This chain joins TRBV5-1 and TRBJ2-2, with a tentative D call TRBD2 (6 bases). V was shortened by 0 bases and J by 5 bases, with 11 bases between the two germline ends. Germline V gives CDR1 SGHRS, CDR2 YFSETQ. This CDR3 has 15 amino acids. As DNA, the CDR3 is TGCGCCAGCAGCTTGGTTGGTAGCGGTACCGGGGAGCTGTTTTTT. Protein product: CASSLVGSGTGELFF.

CDR3 region: CASSAPQARNSPLHF. Here the CDR3 DNA reads TGTGCCAGCAGTGCCCCCCAAGCACGGAATTCACCCCTCCACTTT. The V and J genes are TRBV6-6 and TRBJ1-6; the D is unclear. The CDR3 extends over 15 amino acids. Deletions cut 5 bases from V and 7 bases from J, with 15 bases between. Germline loops: CDR1 MNHNY, CDR2 SVGAGI (reference sequence).

The gene calls are TRBV5-1 and TRBJ2-5, with 10 bases matching TRBD2. Germline V CDR1 and CDR2: SGHRS, YFSETQ. Germline trimming cut 0 bases from V and 5 bases from J; bases unmatched to any gene: 7. The CDR3 is made up of 16 amino acids. CDR3 in amino acids: CASSLGGLAGVETQYF. CDR3 nucleotide sequence: TGCGCCAGCAGCTTGGGAGGTCTAGCGGGAGTTGAGACCCAGTACTTC.

This clone was detected only a few times. The CDR3 region has the DNA TGTGCCTCCAGTTGGAGGGACGGGGTCACAGATACGCAGTATTTT. Amino acid sequence: CASSWRDGVTDTQYF. The rearrangement uses TRBV27 and TRBJ2-3, with D perhaps matching TRBD2 (6 bases). The V gene's germline CDR1 is MNHEY and CDR2 SMNVEV (reference sequence). CDR3 length: 15 residues. V shed 11 bases and J shed 2 bases, with 20 bases lying between them.

The chain has TRBV14 and TRBJ2-7; 8 bases agree with TRBD1. The junction had 5 bases not matched to a gene; V was cut back by 1 base and J by 6 bases. Germline CDR1 SGHDN, CDR2 FVKESK. CDR3 length equals 14 residues. The CDR3 loop reads CASSQVAGGFEQYF. CDR3 sequence (DNA): TGTGCCAGCAGCCAAGTAGCAGGGGGCTTCGAGCAGTACTTC.

The chain is built from TRBV19 and TRBJ1-2; 7 bases fit TRBD1. Trimming cost V 5 bases and J 2 bases; bases outside gene matches: 8. Germline V CDR1 and CDR2: LNHDA, SQIVND (reference sequence). The CDR3 totals 15 residues. The CDR3 region is CASSPPGGGNYGYTF. Here the CDR3 DNA reads TGTGCCAGTAGTCCCCCAGGAGGGGGCAACTATGGCTACACCTTC.

The J gene is TRBJ2-5, the V gene TRBV7-2; 10 bases are shared with TRBD1. V lost 0 bases to trimming and J lost 5 bases; unmatched junction nucleotides: 6. CDR1 and CDR2 (germline): SGHTA, FQGNSA. The CDR3 is made up of 16 amino acids. CDR3 nucleotides: TGTGCCAGCAGCTTAGCCGGGACAGGGGCTCGGGAGACCCAGTACTTC. Its translation: CASSLAGTGARETQYF.

The V gene is TRBV4-1, the J gene TRBJ1-1; TRBD1 matches at 7 bases. The J segment lost 1 base and the V segment lost 7 bases, leaving 6 bases of the junction unmatched. Germline loops: CDR1 MGHRA, CDR2 YSYEKL. The CDR3 length is 14 residues. CDR3 sequence reads: CASTRAGGNTEAFF. The CDR3 nucleotides read TGCGCCAGCACCAGGGCAGGGGGGAACACTGAAGCTTTCTTT.

DNA for the CDR3: TGTGCCAGCAGCCAACTGACTTGGAACACCGGGGAGCTGTTTTTT. Its translation: CASSQLTWNTGELFF. The chain joins TRBV3-1 (or the pseudogene TRBV3-2) to TRBJ2-2; D unclear. Trimming took 2 bases from V and 1 from J, leaving 8 bases between them. In germline, CDR1 is LGHDT, CDR2 YNNKEL (reference sequence). The CDR3 is 15 amino acids.

Of note for this clone: The junction shows a germline mismatch at one end, possibly a read error. The chain combines TRBV19 with TRBJ2-3, with TRBD2 matching over 7 bases. Germline lookup yields CDR1 LNHDA and CDR2 SQIVND (reference sequence). This CDR3 comprises 15 residues. The CDR3 is CASSIGGRVSDTQYF. DNA for the CDR3: TGTGCCAGCAGTATAGGCGGGAGAGTTTCAGATACGCAGTATTTT.

This chain joins TRBV18 and TRBJ2-1; 7 nucleotides agree with TRBD1. There are 13 residues in the CDR3. Per the germline V gene, CDR1 is KGHSH and CDR2 is LQKENI. The junction had 2 bases not matched to a gene; V was cut back by 1 base and J by 8 bases. CDR3 bases: TGTGCCAGCTCACCACAGGGGGCCCATGAGCAGTTCTTC. As protein: CASSPQGAHEQFF.

For this clone: One end of the junction does not line up with germline, which may come from a read error. The V gene is TRBV6-2 or TRBV6-3, the J gene TRBJ1-5; tentatively, D is TRBD1 (5 bases). CDR3 length: 16 residues. CDR1 MNHEY and CDR2 SVGEGT come from the germline V gene. The CDR3 sequence: CASSYELIGGDQPQHF. DNA for the CDR3: TGTGCCAGCAGTTACGAACTGATTGGGGGGGATCAACCCCAGCATTTT.